The 8 T cell receptor beta chains below were found in one sample sequenced in a study of T-cell memory formation after mild COVID-19. MiXCR was run by TCRdb on the 5' RACE reads, yielding one entry per CDR3 protein. There are over 300,000 distinct CDR3 sequences in the sample; more than 20% occur only once, and over 20% lies in the top ten. The sample consisted of PBMCs or a T cell subset sorted from them (not recorded which). All receptors come from a man younger than 30 who had mild COVID-19 (a few samples of this study predate the infection). Cell type and time point are not known.

The CDR3 bases are TGCAGCGTTGGGCCTGGGACAGGCCAAGAGACCCAGTACTTC. Translation gives CSVGPGTGQETQYF. This chain connects TRBV29-1 to TRBJ2-5, with 8 bases lining up with TRBD1. CDR3 length equals 14 residues. V dropped 4 bases and J dropped 1; count of bases not matched to a gene: 5. Germline values: CDR1 SQVTM, CDR2 ANQGSEA.

This rearrangement joins TRBV20-1 to TRBJ2-3, with D unresolved. V was pared by 3 bases and J by 4 bases, with 2 bases between. The CDR3 length is 10 residues. Germline values: CDR1 DFQATT, CDR2 SNEGSKA (reference sequence). The CDR3 nucleotides read TGCAGTGCTAGTTCAGATACGCAGTATTTT. Translation: CSASSDTQYF.

The gene calls are TRBV7-2 and TRBJ2-7; 10 nucleotides align to TRBD2. The germline gives CDR1 SGHTA, CDR2 FQGNSA. Germline trimming cut 4 bases from V and 4 bases from J; bases unmatched to any gene: 4. The CDR3 contains 14 residues. In DNA, the CDR3 is TGTGCCAGCAGCTCGGGACTAGCGCGTTACGAGCAGTACTTC. It yields the protein CASSSGLARYEQYF.

This chain connects TRBV4-1 to TRBJ2-5, with TRBD2 matching over 15 bases. The V and J ends lost 0 bases and 5 bases, in that order; junction bases with no gene match: 16. The germline gives CDR1 MGHRA, CDR2 YSYEKL. The CDR3 runs 21 residues. Here the CDR3 reads CASSQEPTRGLAGGPRETQYF. The CDR3, as DNA: TGCGCCAGCAGCCAAGAACCCACACGAGGACTAGCGGGGGGGCCAAGGGAGACCCAGTACTTC.

V gene TRBV18 combines with J gene TRBJ2-4; no clear D. The CDR3 spans 16 residues. Trimming left V 1 base short and J 1 base short, with 11 bases between. The germline V gene encodes CDR1 KGHSH and CDR2 LQKENI. CDR3 DNA: TGTGCCAGCTCACCACAGGCCGACGGTGCCAAAAACATTCAGTACTTC. It encodes CASSPQADGAKNIQYF.

The J gene is TRBJ2-3, the V gene TRBV4-3; no clear D gene. Germline CDR1 is LGHNA and CDR2 is YSLEER. This CDR3 has 18 residues. V lost 2 bases and J 0 bases, leaving 18 bases between the germline ends. The CDR3 region has the DNA TGCGCCAGCAGCCAATCCAACACGGCTAGATCTAGCACAGATACGCAGTATTTT. Translated: CASSQSNTARSSTDTQYF.

This clonotype was detected a few times. The chain carries TRBV5-6 and TRBJ2-3, with unresolved D. The V gene's germline CDR1 is SGHDT and CDR2 YYEEEE. This CDR3 contains 17 residues. V lost 1 base to trimming and J lost 1 base, with 16 bases between them. The CDR3 DNA is TGTGCCAGCAGCTTGTCCCTGACCCGGTTGGGCACAGATACGCAGTATTTT. Translation: CASSLSLTRLGTDTQYF. Full variable domain (rest looked up from reference TRBV5-6 and TRBJ2-3): DAGVTQSPTHLIKTRGQQVTLRCSPKSGHDTVSWYQQALGQGPQFIFQYYEEEERQRGNFPDRFSGHQFPNYSSELNVNALLLGDSALYLCASSLSLTRLGTDTQYFGPGTRLTVL.

This clonotype was detected a few times. The chain carries TRBV7-2 and TRBJ1-5; D perhaps matches TRBD1 (5 bases). The CDR3 runs to 14 residues. Looked up from germline, CDR1 is SGHTA and CDR2 is FQGNSA. Trimming removed 2 bases at V and 3 bases at J, with 8 bases between. DNA of the CDR3: TGTGCCAGCAGCTTAAAGGGGAACAATCAGCCCCAGCATTTT. Its translation: CASSLKGNNQPQHF.